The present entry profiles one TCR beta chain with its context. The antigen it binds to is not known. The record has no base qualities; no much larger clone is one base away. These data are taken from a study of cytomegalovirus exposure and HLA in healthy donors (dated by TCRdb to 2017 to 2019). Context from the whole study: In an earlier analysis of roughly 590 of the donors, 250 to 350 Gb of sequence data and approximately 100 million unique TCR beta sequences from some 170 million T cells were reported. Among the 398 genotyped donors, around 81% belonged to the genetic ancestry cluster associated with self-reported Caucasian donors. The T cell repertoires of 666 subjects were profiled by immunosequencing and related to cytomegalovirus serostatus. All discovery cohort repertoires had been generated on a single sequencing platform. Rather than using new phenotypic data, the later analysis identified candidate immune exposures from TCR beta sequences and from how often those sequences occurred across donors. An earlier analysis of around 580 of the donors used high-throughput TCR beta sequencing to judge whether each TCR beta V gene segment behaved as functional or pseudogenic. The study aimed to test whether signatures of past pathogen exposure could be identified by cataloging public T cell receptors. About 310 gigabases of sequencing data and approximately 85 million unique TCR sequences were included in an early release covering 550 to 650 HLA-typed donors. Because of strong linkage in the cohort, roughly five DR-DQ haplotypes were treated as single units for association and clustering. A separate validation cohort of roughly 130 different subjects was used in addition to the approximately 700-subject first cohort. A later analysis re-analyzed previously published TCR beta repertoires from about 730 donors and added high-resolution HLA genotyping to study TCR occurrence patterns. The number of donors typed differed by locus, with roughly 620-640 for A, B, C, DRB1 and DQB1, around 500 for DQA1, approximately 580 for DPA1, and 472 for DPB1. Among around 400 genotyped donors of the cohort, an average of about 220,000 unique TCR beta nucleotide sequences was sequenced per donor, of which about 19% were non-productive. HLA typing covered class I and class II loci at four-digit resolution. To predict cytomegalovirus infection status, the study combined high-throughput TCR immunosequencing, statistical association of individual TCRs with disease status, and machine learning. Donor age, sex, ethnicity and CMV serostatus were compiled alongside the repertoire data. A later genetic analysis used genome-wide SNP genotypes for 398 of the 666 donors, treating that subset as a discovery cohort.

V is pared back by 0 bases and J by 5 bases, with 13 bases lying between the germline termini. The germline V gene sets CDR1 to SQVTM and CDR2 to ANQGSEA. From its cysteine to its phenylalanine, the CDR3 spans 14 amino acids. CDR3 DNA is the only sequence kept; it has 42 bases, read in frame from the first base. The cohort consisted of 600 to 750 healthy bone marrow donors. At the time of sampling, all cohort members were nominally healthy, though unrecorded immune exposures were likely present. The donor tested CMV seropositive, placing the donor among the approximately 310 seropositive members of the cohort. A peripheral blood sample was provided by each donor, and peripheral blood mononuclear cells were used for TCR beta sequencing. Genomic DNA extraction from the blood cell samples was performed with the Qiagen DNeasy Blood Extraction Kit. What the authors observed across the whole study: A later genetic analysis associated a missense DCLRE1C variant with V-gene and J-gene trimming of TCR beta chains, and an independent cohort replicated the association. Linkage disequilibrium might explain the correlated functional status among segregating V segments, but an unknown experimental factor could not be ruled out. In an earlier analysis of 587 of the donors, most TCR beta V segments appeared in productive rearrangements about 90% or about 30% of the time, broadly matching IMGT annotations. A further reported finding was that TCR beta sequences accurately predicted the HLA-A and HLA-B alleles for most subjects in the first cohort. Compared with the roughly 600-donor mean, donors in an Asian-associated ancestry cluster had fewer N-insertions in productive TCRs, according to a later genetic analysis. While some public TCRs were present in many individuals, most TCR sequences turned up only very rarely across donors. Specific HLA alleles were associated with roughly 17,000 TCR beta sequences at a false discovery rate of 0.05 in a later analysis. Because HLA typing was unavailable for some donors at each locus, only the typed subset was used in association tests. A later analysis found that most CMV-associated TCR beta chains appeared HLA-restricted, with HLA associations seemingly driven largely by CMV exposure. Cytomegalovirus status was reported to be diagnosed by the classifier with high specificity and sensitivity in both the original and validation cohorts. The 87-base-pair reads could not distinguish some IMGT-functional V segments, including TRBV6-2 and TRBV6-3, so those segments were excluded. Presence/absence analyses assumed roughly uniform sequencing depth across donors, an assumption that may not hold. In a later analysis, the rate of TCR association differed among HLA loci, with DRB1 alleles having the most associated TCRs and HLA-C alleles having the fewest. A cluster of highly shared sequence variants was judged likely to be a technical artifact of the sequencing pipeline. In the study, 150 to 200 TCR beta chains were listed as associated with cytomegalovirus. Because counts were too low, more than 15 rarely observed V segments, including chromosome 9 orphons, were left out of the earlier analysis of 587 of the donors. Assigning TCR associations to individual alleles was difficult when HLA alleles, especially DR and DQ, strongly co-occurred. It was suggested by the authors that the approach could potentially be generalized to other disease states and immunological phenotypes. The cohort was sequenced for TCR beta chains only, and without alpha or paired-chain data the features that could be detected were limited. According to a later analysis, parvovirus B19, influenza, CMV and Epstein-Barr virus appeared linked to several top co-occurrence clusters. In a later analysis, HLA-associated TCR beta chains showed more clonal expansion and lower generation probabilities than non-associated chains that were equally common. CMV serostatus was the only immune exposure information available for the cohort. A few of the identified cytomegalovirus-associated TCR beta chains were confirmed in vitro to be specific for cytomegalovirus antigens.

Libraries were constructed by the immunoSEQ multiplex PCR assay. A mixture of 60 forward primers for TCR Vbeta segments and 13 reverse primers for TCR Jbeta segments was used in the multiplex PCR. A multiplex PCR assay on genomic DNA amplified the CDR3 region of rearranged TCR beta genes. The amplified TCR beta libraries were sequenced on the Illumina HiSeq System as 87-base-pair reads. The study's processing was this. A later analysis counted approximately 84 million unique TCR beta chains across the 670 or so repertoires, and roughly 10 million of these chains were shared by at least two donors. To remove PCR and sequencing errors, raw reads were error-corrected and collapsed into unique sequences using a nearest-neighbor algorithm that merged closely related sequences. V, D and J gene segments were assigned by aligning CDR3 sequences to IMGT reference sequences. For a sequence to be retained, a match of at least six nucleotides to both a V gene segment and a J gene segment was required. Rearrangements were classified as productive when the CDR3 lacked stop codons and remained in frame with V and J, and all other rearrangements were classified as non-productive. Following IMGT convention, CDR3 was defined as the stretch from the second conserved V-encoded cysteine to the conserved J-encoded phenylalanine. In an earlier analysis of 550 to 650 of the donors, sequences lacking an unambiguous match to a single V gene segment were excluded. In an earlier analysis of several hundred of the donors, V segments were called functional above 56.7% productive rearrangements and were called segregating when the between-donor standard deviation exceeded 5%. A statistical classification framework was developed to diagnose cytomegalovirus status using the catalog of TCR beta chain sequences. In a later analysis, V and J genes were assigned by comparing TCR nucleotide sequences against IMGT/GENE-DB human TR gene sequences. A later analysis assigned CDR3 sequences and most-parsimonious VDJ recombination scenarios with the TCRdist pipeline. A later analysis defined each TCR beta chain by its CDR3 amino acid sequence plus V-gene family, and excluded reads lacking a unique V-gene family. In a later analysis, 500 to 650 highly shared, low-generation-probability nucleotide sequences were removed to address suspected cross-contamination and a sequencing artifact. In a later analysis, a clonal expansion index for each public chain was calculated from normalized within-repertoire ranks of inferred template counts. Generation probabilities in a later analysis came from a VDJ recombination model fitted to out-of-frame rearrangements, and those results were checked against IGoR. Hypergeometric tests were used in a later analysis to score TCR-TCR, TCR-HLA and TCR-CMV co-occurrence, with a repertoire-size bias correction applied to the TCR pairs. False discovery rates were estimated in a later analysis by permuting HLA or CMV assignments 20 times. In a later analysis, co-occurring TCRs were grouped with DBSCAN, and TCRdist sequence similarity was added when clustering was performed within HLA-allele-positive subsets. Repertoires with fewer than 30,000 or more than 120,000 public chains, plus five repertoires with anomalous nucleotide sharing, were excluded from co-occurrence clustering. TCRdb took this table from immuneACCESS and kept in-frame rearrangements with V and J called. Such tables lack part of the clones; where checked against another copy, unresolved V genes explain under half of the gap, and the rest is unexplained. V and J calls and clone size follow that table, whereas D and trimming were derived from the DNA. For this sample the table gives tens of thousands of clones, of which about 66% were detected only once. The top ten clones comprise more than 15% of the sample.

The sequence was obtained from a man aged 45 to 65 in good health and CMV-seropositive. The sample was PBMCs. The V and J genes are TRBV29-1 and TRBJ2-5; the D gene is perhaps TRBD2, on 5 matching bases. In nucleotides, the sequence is TGCAGCGTTGAAGATGATGCGGGTTCGGAGACCCAGTACTTC. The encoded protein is CSVEDDAGSETQYF.